This note documents a single TCR beta chain sequence. This clonotype was seen at least ten times. The antigen it recognizes is unknown. Base-call qualities are not available, and no considerably larger clone is one nucleotide away. These data are taken from a study of T-cell reconstitution after alpha-beta-depleted transplantation in children (dated by TCRdb to the mid-2010s). About the study as a whole: T-cell immune reconstitution after TCRalphabeta/CD19-depleted allogeneic hematopoietic cell transplantation in children was quantitatively tracked in the study by means of TCR repertoire profiling.

CDR1 and CDR2 were assigned from the germline V gene (reference sequence) as GTSNPN and SVGIG. Trimming removed 2 bases from V and 6 bases from J, leaving 7 bases between the germline ends. From cysteine to phenylalanine, the CDR3 is 12 amino acids long. Of all the DNA, just the CDR3 is kept, 36 bases in frame from base 1. The library was generated by PCR. Reads for this sample came from an Illumina HiSeq 2500. To normalize quantification of the TCRbeta repertoire, the TCR libraries were built with molecular barcoding that relied on unique molecular identifiers. The raw public data were reprocessed by TCRdb itself: fastp quality trimming at Q25, MiXCR clonotype calling, in-frame beta chains only. Rows with a matching CDR3 protein are joined into one entry that keeps the most common DNA and genes. Here the sample has around 500,000 distinct CDR3 sequences; roughly 24% occur a single time. Jointly, the top ten make up roughly 15% of the sample.

Findings and caveats that apply to the study as a whole: Over the following months the frequencies of hyperexpanded clones went down, and after one year T-cell counts and TCRbeta diversity were mostly credited to newly produced T cells. The apparently early recovery of alphabetaT-cell counts about two months after transplant reportedly depended on only several hundred rapidly expanded clones that came from non-depleted graft cells. In some patients, the high TCRbeta diversity seen at day 60 was put down to recipient T cells and intrathymic progenitors that had survived conditioning.

Per the publication, the treatment or condition label means: allogeneic hematopoietic cell transplantation with graft depleted of TCRalphabeta T cells and CD19 B cells. The transplant recipients were children given TCRalphabeta/CD19-depleted allogeneic hematopoietic cell grafts. The TCR originated in a boy younger than two who had a stem cell transplant for acute myeloid leukemia, so the T cells may come from the graft donor. Sequenced material: PBMCs, mostly from graft donor cells, taken 360 days after TCRalphabeta/CD19-depleted stem cell transplant. The chain was built from TRBV30 and TRBJ2-2; no D gene can be assigned with confidence. The CDR3 loop reads CAWSRWAGELFF. DNA sequence: TGTGCCTGGAGTCGTTGGGCCGGGGAGCTGTTTTTT.